This entry concerns a single T cell receptor (beta chain). The sample belongs to a study of blood T cell repertoires in COVID-19. Study-level information: Sites in the United States, Italy and Spain provided acute and convalescent COVID-19 samples.

What the recovered Cohort 3 donors had was two negative PCRs, clearance, or symptom resolution. As handled by the study authors: Reference gene primers were amplified, and this amplification served to estimate nucleated cell counts. Method: immunoSEQ multiplex PCR; TCRdb's copy keeps in-frame clones and lacks some. Clonal size and the V and J genes are those of that table, whereas D and trimming came from the DNA. The sample has 300,000 to 400,000 clones, about 90% seen once. Looked up from germline, CDR1 is LNHDA and CDR2 is SQIVND (reference sequence). V trimming: 0 bases; J trimming: 11 bases; junction bases outside the gene matches: 9. The CDR3 is made up of 16 amino acids.

The chain has TRBV19 and TRBJ1-5; 11 bases are shared with TRBD1. Input material: PBMCs or T cells enriched from blood (not recorded which). The source of this sequence is a man aged 25 to 45 who had recovered from COVID-19. The CDR3: CASSIDPPGQGVTQHF. The CDR3 DNA sequence: TGTGCCAGTAGTATAGACCCTCCGGGACAGGGGGTAACCCAGCATTTT.